This TCR beta chain emerged from a study of shared clonotypes between healthy human individuals. Study summary: Three plates were used per donor for CD4 naive, three for CD4 memory, two for CD8 naive and one for CD8 memory.

Germline V gives CDR1 MDHEN, CDR2 SYDVKM. The CDR3 covers 15 residues. V lost 3 bases and J lost 4; bases outside the gene matches: 8. At deep level, the assay was performed. Genomic DNA from each subset was divided evenly over several immunoSEQ plates. Original data processing: Filtering differed, since immunoSEQ gave only junction sequences and no quality scores. Only in-frame clones appear in the TCRdb table, and some are missing; sequencing was by immunoSEQ multiplex PCR. For V, J and clone size, that table is used; D and trimming come from the DNA. The data contain hundreds of thousands of clones, around 67% of them singletons.

The clonotype comes from a woman in her twenties or thirties in good health. The specimen sequenced was memory CD4+ T cells sorted from blood. Noted subset: CD45RA-negative fraction. The V gene is TRBV28, the J gene TRBJ2-7, with 8 bases aligning to TRBD2. The CDR3: CASSFNSGTGYEQYF. The CDR3 region has the DNA TGTGCCAGCAGTTTTAATAGCGGGACGGGATACGAGCAGTACTTC.